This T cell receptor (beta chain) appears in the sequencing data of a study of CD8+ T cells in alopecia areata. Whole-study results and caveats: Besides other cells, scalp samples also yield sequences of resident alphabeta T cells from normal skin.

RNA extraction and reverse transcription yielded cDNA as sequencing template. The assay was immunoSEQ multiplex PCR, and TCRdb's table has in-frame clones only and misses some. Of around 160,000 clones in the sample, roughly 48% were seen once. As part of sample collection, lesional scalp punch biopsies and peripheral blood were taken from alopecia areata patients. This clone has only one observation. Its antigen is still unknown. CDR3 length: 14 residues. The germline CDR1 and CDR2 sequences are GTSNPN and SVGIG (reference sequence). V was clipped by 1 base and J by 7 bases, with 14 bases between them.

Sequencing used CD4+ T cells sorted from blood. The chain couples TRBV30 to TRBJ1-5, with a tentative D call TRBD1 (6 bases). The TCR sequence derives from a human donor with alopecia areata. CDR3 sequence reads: CAWSATRGGQPQHF. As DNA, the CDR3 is TGTGCCTGGAGTGCGACCAGGGGAGGCCAGCCCCAGCATTTT.